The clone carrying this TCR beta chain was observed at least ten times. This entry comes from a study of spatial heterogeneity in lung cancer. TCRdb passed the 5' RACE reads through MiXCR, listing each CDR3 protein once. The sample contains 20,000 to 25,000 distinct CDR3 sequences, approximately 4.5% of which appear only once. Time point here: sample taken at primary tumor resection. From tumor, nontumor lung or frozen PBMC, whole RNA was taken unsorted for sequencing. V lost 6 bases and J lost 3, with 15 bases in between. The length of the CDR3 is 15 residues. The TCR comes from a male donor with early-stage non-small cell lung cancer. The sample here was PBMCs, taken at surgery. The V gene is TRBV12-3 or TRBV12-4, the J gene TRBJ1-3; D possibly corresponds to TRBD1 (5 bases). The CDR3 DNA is TGTGCCAGCAGCACTGCGGGACTCGGTGGAAACACCATATATTTT. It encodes CASSTAGLGGNTIYF.